This TCR beta chain is from a study of cytomegalovirus exposure and HLA in healthy donors. Study-wide findings and caveats: Several top significant clusters appeared, in a later analysis, to be linked to common viral pathogens.

The PCR had 60 Vbeta and 13 Jbeta primers. Profiled with immunoSEQ multiplex PCR; TCRdb holds only in-frame clones, not every one. The table has about 180,000 clones, over 60% seen once. The CDR3 spans 13 residues. Germline V lookup: CDR1 SGDLS, CDR2 YYNGEE. Trimming took off 3 bases at V and 14 bases at J, with 20 bases between the two ends. About this clone itself: Its antigen is still unknown.

The clonotype comes from a man aged 35 to 55 in good health and CMV-seronegative. Sequencing input: PBMCs. This chain uses TRBV9 with TRBJ2-5; D is ambiguous. The CDR3 is CASSATPIEHPYF. CDR3 DNA: TGTGCCAGCAGCGCCACTCCTATCGAGCACCCCTACTTC.